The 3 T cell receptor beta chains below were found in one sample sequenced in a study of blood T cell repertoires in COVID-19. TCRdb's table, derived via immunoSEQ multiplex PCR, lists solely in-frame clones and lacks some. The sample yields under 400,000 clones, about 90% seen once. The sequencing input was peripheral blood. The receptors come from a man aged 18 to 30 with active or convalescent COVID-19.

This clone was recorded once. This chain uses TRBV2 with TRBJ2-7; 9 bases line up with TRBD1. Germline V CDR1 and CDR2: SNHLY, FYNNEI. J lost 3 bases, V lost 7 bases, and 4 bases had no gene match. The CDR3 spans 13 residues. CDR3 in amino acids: CASTRQGDYEQYF. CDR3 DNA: TGTGCCAGCACCAGACAGGGGGACTACGAGCAGTACTTC.

CDR3 region: CASSLGSGGNTFTDTQYF. CDR3 DNA: TGCGCCAGCAGCTTGGGCAGCGGGGGGAATACTTTCACAGATACGCAGTATTTT. The chain has TRBV5-1 and TRBJ2-3, with 9 positions matching TRBD2. Unmatched junction bases numbered 10, after V lost 0 bases and J lost 2 bases. CDR1 is SGHRS and CDR2 is YFSETQ in the germline V gene. The CDR3 runs 18 residues.

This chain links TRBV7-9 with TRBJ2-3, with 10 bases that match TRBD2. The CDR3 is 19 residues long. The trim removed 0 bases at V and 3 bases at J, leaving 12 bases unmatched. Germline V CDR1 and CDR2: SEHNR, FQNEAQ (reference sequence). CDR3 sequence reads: CASSLAIILTSGETDTQYF. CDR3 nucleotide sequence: TGTGCCAGCAGCTTAGCGATAATACTTACTAGCGGGGAGACAGATACGCAGTATTTT.